The 19 T cell receptor beta chains below were found in one sample sequenced in a study of beta chain features in type 1 diabetes. The sequenced template was cDNA made from the entire isolated RNA. Profiling relied on immunoSEQ multiplex PCR, and the TCRdb table lists in-frame clones only, not all of them. This sample has about 620,000 clones, with roughly 16% found just once. The sequenced material came from naive CD4+ T cells from blood. These receptor sequences come from a man aged 18-30 years in good health.

This clone came up a few times. The gene calls are TRBV28 and TRBJ1-4; possible D gene TRBD1, 6 bases. From germline, CDR1 is MDHEN and CDR2 SYDVKM. The V and J ends lost 5 bases and 3 bases respectively, with 19 bases between them. The CDR3 is 17 amino acids. The CDR3 DNA sequence: TGTGCCAGCAGTCCCCTAGGGTCGGGGGCGCCTAATGAAAAACTGTTTTTT. This sequence encodes CASSPLGSGAPNEKLFF.

The chain employs TRBV4-3 and TRBJ1-4, with TRBD1 matching 7 bases. V trimming: 4 bases; J trimming: 8 bases; junction bases outside the gene matches: 7. The CDR3 is made up of 14 amino acids. Germline CDR1 reads LGHNA; CDR2 reads YSLEER. DNA of the CDR3: TGCGCCAGCAGCCGGTGGACAGGCCCGGAAAAACTGTTTTTT. Residues: CASSRWTGPEKLFF.

V is TRBV2 and J is TRBJ1-5; D is uncertain. This CDR3 region has 16 residues. CDR1 and CDR2 from the germline V gene are SNHLY and FYNNEI. Trimming shortened V by 6 bases and J by 2 bases, and 17 bases separated the two germline ends. The CDR3 region is CASSRETPGGNQPQHF. In nucleotides, the CDR3 is TGTGCCAGCAGCCGTGAGACTCCGGGCGGCAATCAGCCCCAGCATTTT.

This clone was found a few times. The chain is built from TRBV7-2 and TRBJ1-1; TRBD1 matches at 8 bases. The V gene's germline CDR1 is SGHTA and CDR2 FQGNSA. This CDR3 is 15 amino acids long. The V gene end was trimmed by 1 base and the J gene end by 0 bases; junction bases not matched to a gene: 1. The chain's CDR3 is CASSLGQGLNTEAFF. Here the CDR3 DNA reads TGTGCCAGCAGCTTAGGACAGGGGTTGAACACTGAAGCTTTCTTT.

The rearrangement joins TRBV11-2 to TRBJ2-3; D not certain. V shed 7 bases and J shed 4 bases, with 3 bases lying between them. Germline values: CDR1 SGHAT, CDR2 FQNNGV. The CDR3 is 10 residues long. CDR3 sequence: CASNSDTQYF. CDR3 coding DNA: TGTGCCAGCAATTCAGATACGCAGTATTTT.

The chain combines TRBV5-1 with TRBJ1-5, with 7 nucleotides matching TRBD1. V was pared by 0 bases and J by 7 bases, with 4 bases of the junction left unmatched. The CDR3 runs to 14 residues. Germline-derived CDR1 and CDR2 are SGHRS and YFSETQ. Here the CDR3 DNA reads TGCGCCAGCAGCTTGGGACAGACAGGGCAGCCCCAGCATTTT. Amino acids: CASSLGQTGQPQHF.

Only a few counts were recorded for this clone. The chain couples TRBV7-9 to TRBJ2-1; TRBD2 is a possible D gene (6 bases). Per the germline V gene, CDR1 is SEHNR and CDR2 is FQNEAQ (reference sequence). The CDR3 runs 18 residues. V was trimmed by 5 bases and J by 0 bases, leaving 20 bases between them. CDR3 sequence: CASSLSPRRGPSYNEQFF. The CDR3 DNA reads TGTGCCAGCAGCCTCTCCCCTCGGAGGGGACCCTCCTACAATGAGCAGTTCTTC.

In its sample, this clone was seen a few times. The chain joins TRBV5-1 to TRBJ2-5; D possibly corresponds to TRBD1 (6 bases). The germline V and J ends were trimmed by 3 bases and 5 bases, with 17 bases remaining between them. The V gene's germline CDR1 is SGHRS and CDR2 YFSETQ. CDR3 length equals 15 residues. The CDR3 loop reads CASSSGGGGRETQYF. DNA of the CDR3: TGCGCCAGCAGCTCCGGAGGTGGGGGCCGCGAGACCCAGTACTTC.

The chain carries TRBV2 and TRBJ1-2; D call uncertain. Trimming pared 4 bases from V and 5 bases from J, leaving 8 bases between. CDR1 and CDR2 (germline): SNHLY, FYNNEI. This CDR3 is built from 12 residues. This chain's CDR3 is CASSGVGYGYTF. CDR3 nucleotide sequence: TGTGCCAGCAGTGGGGTGGGATATGGCTACACCTTC.

This chain links TRBV5-1 with TRBJ2-1; 9 nucleotides match TRBD2. This CDR3 spans 16 amino acids. Germline V gene sequence: CDR1 SGHRS, CDR2 YFSETQ. V shed 5 bases and J 1 base; nucleotides not matched to a gene: 7. The CDR3 coding sequence is TGCGCCAGCAGTTTATTAGCGGGGGCTTCCTACAATGAGCAGTTCTTC. Translation gives CASSLLAGASYNEQFF.

This chain uses TRBV10-3 with TRBJ2-3, with D hard to call. V lost 5 bases and J lost 2, with 20 bases in between. The CDR3 contains 17 residues. Looked up from germline, CDR1 is ENHRY and CDR2 is SYGVKD. The CDR3 DNA sequence: TGTGCCATCAGTCGCTCCGCTCTTGTGGGATCCACAGATACGCAGTATTTT. It yields the protein CAISRSALVGSTDTQYF.

The DNA of the CDR3 is TGTGCCAGCAGCTTAGTTCGACTAGCGAGCTCCTACGAGCAGTACTTC. This sequence encodes CASSLVRLASSYEQYF. The chain uses TRBV7-9 and TRBJ2-7, with 8 bases lining up with TRBD2. This CDR3 has 16 residues. Germline values: CDR1 SEHNR, CDR2 FQNEAQ (reference sequence). J lost 0 bases, V lost 1 base, and 5 bases had no gene match.

The genes are TRBV5-4 and TRBJ2-3; D unclear. Trimming pared 4 bases from V and 4 bases from J, leaving 16 bases between. Germline V CDR1 and CDR2: SGHNT, YYREEE (reference sequence). The CDR3 has 15 amino acids. CDR3 DNA sequence: TGTGCCAGCAGCCGACCGCTAGGAAACCCAGATACGCAGTATTTT. Its protein is CASSRPLGNPDTQYF.

The chain is built from TRBV25-1 and TRBJ2-2, with unresolved D. From germline, CDR1 is MGHDK and CDR2 SYGVNS. V was shortened by 4 bases and J by 4 bases, with 7 bases between the two germline ends. The CDR3 runs to 13 residues. This CDR3 reads CASSVGTTGELFF. In DNA, the CDR3 is TGTGCCAGCAGTGTAGGAACCACCGGGGAGCTGTTTTTT. The full variable domain, completed using reference TRBV25-1 and TRBJ2-2, is EADIYQTPRYLVIGTGKKITLECSQTMGHDKMYWYQQDPGMELHLIHYSYGVNSTEKGDLSSESTVSRIRTEHFPLTLESARPSHTSQYLCASSVGTTGELFFGEGSRLTVL.

This clone was recorded a few times. The J gene is TRBJ2-3, the V gene TRBV7-3; a weak D match, TRBD2 (5 bases). Trimming cost V 0 bases and J 5 bases, with 6 bases left between them. This CDR3 has 13 residues. Per the germline V gene, CDR1 is SGHTA and CDR2 is FQGTGA. CDR3 region: CASSLTGEDTQYF. The CDR3 nucleotides are TGTGCCAGCAGCTTAACGGGAGAAGATACGCAGTATTTT.

This clone was observed a handful of times. The chain carries TRBV11-2 and TRBJ2-3; D is unresolved. The CDR3 consists of 14 residues. Germline V gives CDR1 SGHAT, CDR2 FQNNGV. Deletions cut 3 bases from V and 4 bases from J, with 11 bases between. CDR3 nucleotides: TGTGCCAGCAGCTTTGACCGACTGTCAGATACGCAGTATTTT. The encoded protein is CASSFDRLSDTQYF.

The chain uses TRBV7-2 and TRBJ2-7, with a tentative D call TRBD1 (6 bases). Germline V CDR1 and CDR2: SGHTA, FQGNSA. This CDR3 spans 14 amino acids. The V end was cut by 8 bases, the J end by 4 bases, with 18 bases between. The CDR3 DNA sequence: TGTGCCAGCGGTGCGACAGGTGGAGGTTACGAGCAGTACTTC. It encodes CASGATGGGYEQYF.

The chain couples TRBV19 to TRBJ2-1, with unresolved D. The V gene's germline CDR1 is LNHDA and CDR2 SQIVND (reference sequence). V shed 4 bases and J shed 2 bases, with 9 bases lying between them. The CDR3 covers 14 residues. The CDR3 DNA is TGTGCCAGTAGTAGACCCGGCACCTACAATGAGCAGTTCTTC. Translated, it gives CASSRPGTYNEQFF.

This clone was seen more than once but under ten times. This chain connects TRBV10-3 to TRBJ1-1, with D perhaps TRBD1 (6 bases). The V end was cut by 0 bases, the J end by 1 base, with 15 bases between. The CDR3 sequence is 17 residues long. Germline V gene data show CDR1 as ENHRY and CDR2 as SYGVKD. CDR3: CAISESIRLGANTEAFF. The CDR3 DNA reads TGTGCCATCAGTGAGTCTATAAGGTTGGGGGCGAACACTGAAGCTTTCTTT.